This TCR beta chain was documented in a study of blood T cell repertoires in COVID-19. Whole-study context: Material from acute and convalescent COVID-19 was sourced from the United States, Italy and Spain. Sample material is recorded as cDNA or gDNA derived from T cells, B-cell-depleted T cells, or PBMCs.

In the source study's methods: Reference gene primer amplification gave nucleated cell count estimates. TCRdb's table, derived via immunoSEQ multiplex PCR, lists solely in-frame clones and lacks some. V and J calls and clone size come straight from that table; D and trimming were deduced from the DNA. The table lists about 260,000 clones, approximately 87% of them singletons, with about 2.5% in the top ten. CDR3 length: 13 residues. Trimming cost V 6 bases and J 3 bases, with 8 bases left between them. Germline V gives CDR1 MNHEY, CDR2 SVGAGI. The gene calls are TRBV6-5 and TRBJ1-4, with unresolved D. The TCR comes from a woman between 45 and 65 years old with acute or convalescent COVID-19. The sequencing sample was made of peripheral blood. CDR3: CASRAVANEKLFF. In DNA form, the CDR3 reads TGTGCCAGCAGAGCCGTAGCTAATGAAAAACTGTTTTTT.